The entry below describes one T cell receptor beta chain. Its specificity is unknown. The germline gives CDR1 KGHSH, CDR2 LQKENI. The CDR3 extends over 14 amino acids. Trimming took 2 bases from V and 0 from J, leaving 5 bases between them. A heparinised blood draw that averaged roughly 110 mL was obtained once from each donor. This specimen belongs to a study of beta chain features in type 1 diabetes. Study conclusions and caveats: All four CD4+ subsets from Type 1 diabetes patients carried moderately but significantly shorter TCRB CDR3s.

The authors reverse transcribed all of the isolated RNA, so sequencing captured expressed TCRB transcripts. Data came from immunoSEQ multiplex PCR; TCRdb stores just in-frame clones and leaves some out. The table lists 500,000 to 650,000 clones, around 11% of them singletons. Sequenced sample: naive CD4+ T cells from blood. The chain combines TRBV18 with TRBJ2-1; the D is unclear. This clonotype was sampled from a man aged 30 to 39 with type 1 diabetes. The DNA for the CDR3 is TGTGCCAGCTCACCAACGGGCTCCTACAATGAGCAGTTCTTC. It is translated as CASSPTGSYNEQFF.